One sample yielded the 27 T cell receptor beta chains listed below, sequenced in a study of blood T cell repertoires in COVID-19. Measured with immunoSEQ multiplex PCR; TCRdb has only the in-frame clones, and not every one. The sample lists roughly 220,000 clones, about four fifths seen once, with over 2.5% in the top ten. Sequencing was carried out using peripheral blood. Every receptor here comes from a woman in her twenties or thirties who had recovered from COVID-19.

The chain recombines TRBV19 with TRBJ2-7; D perhaps matches TRBD2 (7 bases). With 4 bases removed from V and 7 bases from J, the gap between germline ends came to 20 bases. This CDR3 has 15 residues. Germline V lookup: CDR1 LNHDA, CDR2 SQIVND (reference sequence). CDR3 DNA sequence: TGTGCCAGTAGTAAATGGGGGCAGGCAGCGGGGGAGCAGTACTTC. This codes for CASSKWGQAAGEQYF.

The genes are TRBV5-4 and TRBJ2-3; 11 bases map to TRBD1. CDR3 length equals 15 residues. CDR1 and CDR2 from the germline V gene are SGHNT and YYREEE (reference sequence). Germline trimming cut 4 bases from V and 5 bases from J; bases unmatched to any gene: 6. The CDR3 nucleotides read TGTGCCAGCAGCCTGGACAGGGGGCGCATAGATACGCAGTATTTT. This encodes CASSLDRGRIDTQYF.

The chain combines TRBV20-1 with TRBJ2-3; D remains unclear. The germline CDR1 and CDR2 sequences are DFQATT and SNEGSKA (reference sequence). The length of the CDR3 is 11 residues. Trimming removed 0 bases at V and 6 bases at J, with 4 bases between. CDR3: CSARDGDTQYF. The CDR3 region has the DNA TGCAGTGCTAGAGACGGGGATACGCAGTATTTT.

In nucleotides, the CDR3 is TGTGCCAGCAGTACAGCCCTAGCGGCCTCCTACAATGAGCAGTTCTTC. Translation: CASSTALAASYNEQFF. The chain links TRBV6-6 to TRBJ2-1; 7 nucleotides match TRBD2. CDR1 and CDR2 (germline): MNHNY, SVGAGI (reference sequence). CDR3 length: 16 residues. V gave up 5 bases and J gave up 0 bases; unmatched junction bases: 7.

With regard to this clone: A much larger clone is a single base away; this may be a read error. The chain employs TRBV18 and TRBJ1-1; D ambiguous. The germline gives CDR1 KGHSH, CDR2 LQKENI. The length of the CDR3 is 13 residues. Trimming removed 1 base at V and 5 bases at J, with 8 bases between. CDR3 in amino acids: CASSPRGETEAFF. The CDR3 nucleotides are TGTGCCAGCTCACCACGCGGGGAGACTGAAGCTTTCTTT.

This chain connects TRBV6-5 to TRBJ1-3; possible D gene TRBD1, 5 bases. CDR1 is MNHEY and CDR2 is SVGAGI in the germline V gene. Trimming stripped 0 bases from V and 4 bases from J, with 10 bases between. The CDR3 extends over 15 amino acids. CDR3: CASSYSFGAGNTIYF. CDR3 DNA: TGTGCCAGCAGTTACTCGTTTGGGGCCGGAAACACCATATATTTT.

This rearrangement joins TRBV4-1 to TRBJ2-3, with TRBD1 matching over 10 bases. Germline V gene data show CDR1 as MGHRA and CDR2 as YSYEKL. This CDR3 is 18 amino acids long. V lost 3 bases to trimming and J lost 0 bases; unmatched junction nucleotides: 9. This CDR3 reads CASSHSGTGVLSTDTQYF. CDR3 sequence (DNA): TGCGCCAGCAGCCATAGTGGGACAGGGGTCCTAAGCACAGATACGCAGTATTTT.

This clone was detected a few times. The rearrangement joins TRBV18 to TRBJ2-7; TRBD1 matches at 9 bases. J gave up 4 bases and V 6 bases, and 7 bases lay outside the gene matches. This CDR3 has 14 amino acids. CDR1 KGHSH and CDR2 LQKENI come from the germline V gene. CDR3 DNA: TGTGCCAGCTCGCCGGTTGGACAGGGGTACGAGCAGTACTTC. Translation: CASSPVGQGYEQYF.

This chain connects TRBV7-9 to TRBJ1-6, with no clear D. CDR1 and CDR2 (germline): SEHNR, FQNEAQ (reference sequence). The length of the CDR3 is 15 residues. Trimming pared 1 base from V and 10 bases from J, leaving 14 bases between. CDR3 sequence: CASSLVMGRRSPLHF. CDR3 nucleotide sequence: TGTGCCAGCAGCTTAGTCATGGGCCGGAGGTCACCCCTCCACTTT.

The genes are TRBV10-3 and TRBJ2-7; 7 bases are a match to TRBD1. The germline gives CDR1 ENHRY, CDR2 SYGVKD. The CDR3 totals 13 residues. J was trimmed by 1 base and V by 5 bases; bases with no gene match: 2. This CDR3 is CAISRDSSYEQYF. In DNA, the CDR3 is TGTGCCATCAGTCGGGACAGTTCCTACGAGCAGTACTTC.

The chain combines TRBV5-1 with TRBJ2-1; tentatively, D is TRBD2 (6 bases). Trimming took off 0 bases at V and 6 bases at J, with 13 bases between the two ends. This CDR3 contains 15 residues. Germline CDR1 and CDR2: SGHRS and YFSETQ. CDR3 in amino acids: CASSLDPGVTNEQFF. As DNA, the CDR3 is TGCGCCAGCAGCTTGGACCCGGGAGTAACCAATGAGCAGTTCTTC.

V and J are TRBV5-6 and TRBJ1-2; 9 positions match TRBD1. V was clipped by 6 bases and J by 1 base; unmatched bases: 4. The CDR3 is made up of 14 amino acids. Germline loops: CDR1 SGHDT, CDR2 YYEEEE. In DNA, the CDR3 is TGTGCCAGCACCTGGGACAGGGTTAACTATGGCTACACCTTC. Residues: CASTWDRVNYGYTF.

This chain uses TRBV15 with TRBJ2-7, with unresolved D. The CDR3 has 14 residues. The V end lost 6 bases, the J end lost 0 bases, and 12 bases lay between the germline ends. The germline CDR1 and CDR2 sequences are LNHNV and YYDKDF (reference sequence). CDR3 sequence reads: CATSSKSSSYEQYF. CDR3 nucleotide sequence: TGTGCCACCAGTTCTAAGAGTTCCTCCTACGAGCAGTACTTC.

DNA for the CDR3: TGCAGCGTAACCATCAAGGCGGGAGGGATCGATGGCTACACCTTC. It yields the protein CSVTIKAGGIDGYTF. The chain recombines TRBV29-1 with TRBJ1-2; unclear D gene. Trimming pared 6 bases from V and 6 bases from J, leaving 23 bases between. This CDR3 has 15 amino acids. From germline, CDR1 is SQVTM and CDR2 ANQGSEA.

V is TRBV7-9 and J is TRBJ1-2; D unclear. The CDR3 runs 13 residues. Trimming took off 1 base at V and 8 bases at J, with 11 bases between the two ends. Germline V lookup: CDR1 SEHNR, CDR2 FQNEAQ (reference sequence). CDR3 DNA sequence: TGTGCCAGCAGCTTAGGGCCAAACGGGGGCTACACCTTC. This gives the protein CASSLGPNGGYTF.

This chain connects TRBV28 to TRBJ2-1; D possibly corresponds to TRBD1 (6 bases). Germline V lookup: CDR1 MDHEN, CDR2 SYDVKM. The CDR3 is 14 residues long. V was cut by 8 bases and J by 7 bases, with 18 bases left in between. Here the CDR3 DNA reads TGTGCCAGCGCTGGGGCAGGGGATCAGAATGAGCAGTTCTTC. Amino acids: CASAGAGDQNEQFF.

The chain couples TRBV27 to TRBJ1-5; D gene ambiguous. The CDR3 is made up of 14 amino acids. Germline CDR1 reads MNHEY; CDR2 reads SMNVEV (reference sequence). V was shortened by 5 bases and J by 4 bases, with 12 bases between the two germline ends. The CDR3 DNA reads as TGTGCCAGCAGTCCGATATCCCGGAATCAGCCCCAGCATTTT. This gives the protein CASSPISRNQPQHF.

The chain carries TRBV28 and TRBJ1-2; maybe TRBD1 (5 bases). The length of the CDR3 is 14 residues. The germline V gene encodes CDR1 MDHEN and CDR2 SYDVKM. With 3 bases removed from V and 7 bases from J, the gap between germline ends came to 15 bases. CDR3 residues: CASSFFQGDGGYTF. In DNA, the CDR3 is TGTGCCAGCAGTTTTTTTCAGGGTGACGGTGGCTACACCTTC.

This chain joins TRBV5-4 and TRBJ2-3; possibly TRBD1 for D (6 bases). Per the germline V gene, CDR1 is SGHNT and CDR2 is YYREEE (reference sequence). This CDR3 spans 15 amino acids. V lost 4 bases, J lost 3 bases, and 15 bases lay in between. CDR3 sequence (DNA): TGTGCCAGCAGCCCGCAATATACAGGGACAGATACGCAGTATTTT. This codes for CASSPQYTGTDTQYF.

The rearrangement uses TRBV27 and TRBJ1-6; tentatively, D is TRBD1 (6 bases). The length of the CDR3 is 16 residues. Per germline, CDR1 MNHEY and CDR2 SMNVEV (reference sequence). Trimming took off 6 bases at V and 8 bases at J, with 20 bases between the two ends. The CDR3 is CASSFSFRGDHSPLHF. The CDR3 DNA is TGTGCCAGCAGCTTTTCTTTCAGGGGAGATCATTCACCCCTCCACTTT.

The V and J genes are TRBV28 and TRBJ2-4; perhaps TRBD2 as D (5 bases). This CDR3 contains 15 residues. The germline V and J ends were trimmed by 2 bases and 0 bases, with 8 bases remaining between them. From germline, CDR1 is MDHEN and CDR2 SYDVKM. CDR3 residues: CASSLGRLAKNIQYF. CDR3 bases: TGTGCCAGCAGTTTAGGGAGATTAGCCAAAAACATTCAGTACTTC.

The chain has TRBV6-2 or TRBV6-3 and TRBJ2-7; TRBD2 aligns across 7 bases. Trimming removed 3 bases from V and 3 bases from J; junction bases left unmatched: 11. The CDR3 covers 16 residues. Per the germline V gene, CDR1 is MNHEY and CDR2 is SVGEGT. The CDR3 DNA reads as TGTGCCAGCAGTTATCACGGGGTAGCGGGCCGCTACGAGCAGTACTTC. Protein sequence: CASSYHGVAGRYEQYF.

The rearrangement joins TRBV12-5 to TRBJ2-5; 10 bases fit TRBD2. Germline assignment: CDR1 LGHNT and CDR2 FRNRAP. The junction had 11 bases not matched to a gene; V was cut back by 6 bases and J by 1 base. CDR3 size: 17 residues. CDR3 amino acids: CASGAGTSVNFQETQYF. CDR3 sequence (DNA): TGTGCTAGTGGCGCCGGGACTAGCGTCAATTTCCAAGAGACCCAGTACTTC.

This CDR3 is CATSDFRGTGELFF. The CDR3 DNA reads TGTGCCACCAGTGATTTTCGGGGCACCGGGGAGCTGTTTTTT. The gene calls are TRBV24-1 and TRBJ2-2; a weak D match, TRBD2 (5 bases). Germline V gene data show CDR1 as KGHDR and CDR2 as SFDVKD. The CDR3 is 14 residues long. Trimming stripped 1 base from V and 4 bases from J, with 6 bases between.

The V and J genes are TRBV27 and TRBJ1-4; D gene uncertain. The CDR3 loop spans 14 amino acids. The germline V and J ends were trimmed by 0 bases and 3 bases, with 5 bases remaining between them. Germline lookup yields CDR1 MNHEY and CDR2 SMNVEV (reference sequence). The chain's CDR3 is CASSLSTPNEKLFF. In DNA form, the CDR3 reads TGTGCCAGCAGTTTATCGACACCTAATGAAAAACTGTTTTTT.

This clone was detected only once. This rearrangement joins TRBV10-3 to TRBJ2-2, with D perhaps matching TRBD1 (5 bases). In germline, CDR1 is ENHRY, CDR2 SYGVKD. The CDR3 runs 14 residues. V lost 6 bases to trimming and J lost 6 bases, with 14 bases between them. CDR3 bases: TGTGCCATCAGGGGGCAGACAGTCCCCGGGGAGCTGTTTTTT. Translating gives CAIRGQTVPGELFF.

V gene TRBV7-9 combines with J gene TRBJ1-2; D remains ambiguous. V was clipped by 1 base and J by 0 bases, with 12 bases between them. Germline-derived CDR1 and CDR2 are SEHNR and FQNEAQ (reference sequence). The CDR3 totals 16 residues. In DNA form, the CDR3 reads TGTGCCAGCAGCTTAGGGAGGGCAGACTCTAACTATGGCTACACCTTC. It specifies CASSLGRADSNYGYTF.